The sequence of this T cell receptor beta chain was determined in a study of cytomegalovirus exposure and HLA in healthy donors (TCRdb year 2017). About the investigation overall: According to an earlier analysis of 550 to 750 of the donors, about 179 million T cells yielded some 120 million unique TCR beta sequences and around 300 Gb of sequence data. A later analysis re-examined previously published TCR beta repertoires from about 670 donors and added high-resolution HLA genotyping to investigate patterns of TCR occurrence. Alongside the repertoire data, information on donor age, sex, ethnicity and CMV serostatus was compiled. High-throughput TCR immunosequencing, statistical association of individual TCRs with disease status, and machine learning were combined to predict cytomegalovirus infection status. An earlier analysis of around 640 of the donors used high-throughput TCR beta sequencing to judge whether each TCR beta V gene segment behaved as functional or pseudogenic. Class I and class II HLA loci were covered by the typing at four-digit resolution. Of the roughly 410 genotyped donors, 81% were placed in the genetic ancestry cluster associated with self-reported Caucasian donors. Roughly 5 DR-DQ haplotypes were handled as single units for association and clustering, since linkage in the cohort was strong. In addition to the first cohort of 666 subjects, a separate validation cohort of 130 or so different subjects was used. Rather than drawing on any new phenotypic data, the later analysis identified candidate immune exposures from TCR beta sequences and the way those sequences occurred across donors. On average, 235,054 unique TCR beta nucleotide sequences were sequenced per donor among 350 to 400 genotyped donors of the cohort, with roughly 18% of those sequences being non-productive. The study aimed to test whether cataloging public T cell receptors could reveal signatures of past pathogen exposure. The number of donors typed differed by locus, with roughly 620-640 for A, B, C, DRB1 and DQB1, more than 500 for DQA1, about 610 for DPA1, and over 400 for DPB1. An early release covering roughly 640 HLA-typed donors comprised 250 to 350 gigabases of sequencing data and approximately 85 million unique TCR sequences. In a later genetic analysis, genome-wide SNP genotypes for about three fifths of the 666 donors were used, and that subset was treated as a discovery cohort. All discovery cohort repertoires had been generated using a single sequencing platform. The study used immunosequencing to profile the T cell repertoires of 666 subjects and linked those repertoires to cytomegalovirus serostatus.

The receptor library was made with the immunoSEQ multiplex PCR assay. The multiplex PCR relied on a mix of 60 forward primers for TCR Vbeta segments and 13 reverse primers for TCR Jbeta segments. A multiplex PCR assay on genomic DNA amplified the CDR3 region of rearranged TCR beta genes. Amplified TCR beta libraries were sequenced as 87-base-pair reads on the Illumina HiSeq System. From the authors' description of their analysis: A later analysis counted about 82 million unique TCR beta chains across the 640 or so repertoires, and roughly 11 million of these chains were shared by at least two donors. Raw reads were error-corrected and collapsed into unique sequences with a nearest-neighbor algorithm that merged closely related sequences to remove PCR and sequencing errors. To assign V, D and J gene segments, CDR3 sequences were aligned to IMGT reference sequences. Each retained sequence needed at least a six-nucleotide match to both a V gene segment and a J gene segment. A rearrangement was called productive if the CDR3 had no stop codons and remained in frame with V and J, and every other rearrangement was called non-productive. Following IMGT convention, CDR3 was defined as the stretch from the second conserved V-encoded cysteine up to the conserved J-encoded phenylalanine. Sequences without an unambiguous match to a single V gene segment were excluded from the earlier analysis of a few hundred of the donors. In an earlier analysis of around 600 of the donors, V segments were called functional above 56.7% productive rearrangements and were called segregating when the between-donor standard deviation exceeded 5%. A statistical classification framework was developed to diagnose cytomegalovirus status using the catalog of TCR beta chain sequences. V and J gene assignment, in a later analysis, came from comparing TCR nucleotide sequences with IMGT/GENE-DB human TR gene sequences. Using the TCRdist pipeline, a later analysis assigned CDR3 sequences along with most-parsimonious VDJ recombination scenarios. A later analysis defined each TCR beta chain by its CDR3 amino acid sequence plus V-gene family, and excluded reads lacking a unique V-gene family. In a later analysis, around 650 highly shared, low-generation-probability nucleotide sequences were removed to address suspected cross-contamination and a sequencing artifact. A later analysis calculated a clonal expansion index for each public chain from normalized within-repertoire ranks of inferred template counts. In a later analysis, generation probabilities were computed with a VDJ recombination model fitted to out-of-frame rearrangements, and the resulting probabilities were checked against IGoR. In a later analysis, hypergeometric tests were used to score TCR-TCR, TCR-HLA and TCR-CMV co-occurrence, with a repertoire-size bias correction applied to TCR pairs. False discovery rates were estimated in a later analysis by permuting HLA or CMV assignments 20 times. A later analysis grouped co-occurring TCRs with DBSCAN, adding TCRdist sequence similarity when clustering within HLA-allele-positive subsets. For co-occurrence clustering, repertoires with fewer than 30,000 or more than 120,000 public chains were excluded, along with several repertoires with anomalous nucleotide sharing. TCRdb retrieved this table from immuneACCESS and kept in-frame rearrangements only. Not all clones are present; in checked studies, unresolved V genes account for under half, and no reason is known for the remainder. The V and J calls and clone size are taken from that table; D and trimming were inferred from the DNA. Within this sample are 130,000 to 150,000 clones, with 60% to 80% of them counted one time only. The ten largest clones add up to nearly 5% of the sample.

The paper as a whole reports these results and caveats: In a later analysis, the rate of TCR association differed among HLA loci, with DRB1 alleles having the most associated TCRs and HLA-C alleles having the fewest. Roughly uniform sequencing depth across donors was assumed in presence/absence analyses, although this assumption may not hold. A later analysis associated roughly 17,000 TCR beta sequences with specific HLA alleles at a false discovery rate of 0.05. In vitro tests confirmed that a few of the cytomegalovirus-associated TCR beta chains recognize cytomegalovirus antigens. In a later analysis, HLA-associated TCR beta chains showed more clonal expansion and lower generation probabilities than non-associated chains that were equally common. While some public TCRs were present in many individuals, most TCR sequences turned up only very rarely across donors. Because HLA typing was unavailable for some donors at each locus, only the typed subset was used in association tests. Because the 87-base-pair reads could not distinguish some IMGT-functional V segments, including TRBV6-2 and TRBV6-3, those segments were excluded. Correlated functional status among segregating V segments might be attributable to linkage disequilibrium, but an unknown experimental factor could not be ruled out. A cluster of highly shared sequence variants was judged likely to be a technical artifact of the sequencing pipeline. The study gave a list of over 150 TCR beta chains associated with cytomegalovirus. An association between a missense DCLRE1C variant and V-gene and J-gene trimming of TCR beta chains was found in a later genetic analysis and replicated in an independent cohort. When HLA alleles, especially DR and DQ, strongly co-occurred, attributing TCR associations to individual alleles was difficult. For the cohort, immune exposure information was limited to CMV serostatus. A further reported finding was that TCR beta sequences accurately predicted the HLA-A and HLA-B alleles for most subjects in the first cohort. Because counts were too low, some 17 rarely observed V segments, including chromosome 9 orphons, were left out of the earlier analysis of roughly 600 of the donors. The authors suggested that the approach could potentially be generalized to other disease states and immunological phenotypes. According to a later analysis, most CMV-associated TCR beta chains appeared to be HLA-restricted, and the HLA associations seemed to be driven largely by CMV exposure. Only TCR beta chains were sequenced in this cohort, and the absence of alpha or paired-chain data limited detectable features. In both the original and validation cohorts, the classifier was reported to diagnose cytomegalovirus status with high specificity and sensitivity. In an earlier analysis of around 600 of the donors, most TCR beta V segments appeared in productive rearrangements about 87% or about 30% of the time, broadly matching IMGT annotations. In a later genetic analysis, fewer N-insertions in productive TCRs were reported among donors in an Asian-associated ancestry cluster than the approximately 670-donor mean. In a later analysis, several top co-occurrence clusters were reported to appear linked to parvovirus B19, influenza, CMV and Epstein-Barr virus.

Details on this clone: This clone's antigen is unknown. Base quality data are lacking; no much larger clone is found one base away.

The cohort was made up of 500 to 800 healthy bone marrow donors. At the time of sampling, every cohort member was nominally healthy, though immune exposures that went unrecorded were likely present. The donor was CMV seronegative and belonged to the group of over 300 seronegative cohort members. A peripheral blood sample was provided by each donor, and peripheral blood mononuclear cells were used for TCR beta sequencing. The Qiagen DNeasy Blood Extraction Kit was used to extract genomic DNA from the blood cell samples. CDR1 SNHLY and CDR2 FYNNEI are derived from the germline V gene. From cysteine to phenylalanine, the CDR3 is 15 amino acids long. Only the CDR3 DNA stays, 45 bases, in frame from base 1. The V end gives up 4 bases and the J end 1 base, leaving 4 bases in the junction not matched to a gene.

Here the chain combines TRBV2 and TRBJ2-3; TRBD2 lines up with 8 middle nucleotides. The sequence derives from a woman aged 45-65 years in good health and CMV-seronegative. Sequencing was done on a sample of PBMCs. The CDR3 sequence is CASSGHSGGTDTQYF. The DNA is TGTGCCAGCAGTGGTCATAGCGGGGGCACAGATACGCAGTATTTT.